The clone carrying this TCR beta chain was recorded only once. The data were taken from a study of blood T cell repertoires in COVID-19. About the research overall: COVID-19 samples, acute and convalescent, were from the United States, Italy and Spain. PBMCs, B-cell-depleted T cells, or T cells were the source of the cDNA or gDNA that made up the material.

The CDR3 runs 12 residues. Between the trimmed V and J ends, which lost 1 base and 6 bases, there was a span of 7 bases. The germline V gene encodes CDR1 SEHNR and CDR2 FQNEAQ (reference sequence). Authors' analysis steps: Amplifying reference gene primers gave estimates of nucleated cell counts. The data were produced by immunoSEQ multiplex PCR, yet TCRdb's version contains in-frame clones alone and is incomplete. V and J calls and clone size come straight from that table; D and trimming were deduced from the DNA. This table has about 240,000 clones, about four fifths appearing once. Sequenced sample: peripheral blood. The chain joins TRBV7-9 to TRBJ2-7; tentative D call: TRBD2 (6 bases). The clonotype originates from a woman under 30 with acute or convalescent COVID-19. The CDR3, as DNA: TGTGCCAGCAGCTTAGGGCGGGGCGAGCAGTACTTC. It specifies CASSLGRGEQYF. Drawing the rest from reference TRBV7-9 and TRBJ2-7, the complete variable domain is DTGVSQNPRHKITKRGQNVTFRCDPISEHNRLYWYRQTLGQGPEFLTYFQNEAQLEKSRLLSDRFSAERPKGSFSTLEIQRTEQGDSAMYLCASSLGRGEQYFGPGTRLTVT.